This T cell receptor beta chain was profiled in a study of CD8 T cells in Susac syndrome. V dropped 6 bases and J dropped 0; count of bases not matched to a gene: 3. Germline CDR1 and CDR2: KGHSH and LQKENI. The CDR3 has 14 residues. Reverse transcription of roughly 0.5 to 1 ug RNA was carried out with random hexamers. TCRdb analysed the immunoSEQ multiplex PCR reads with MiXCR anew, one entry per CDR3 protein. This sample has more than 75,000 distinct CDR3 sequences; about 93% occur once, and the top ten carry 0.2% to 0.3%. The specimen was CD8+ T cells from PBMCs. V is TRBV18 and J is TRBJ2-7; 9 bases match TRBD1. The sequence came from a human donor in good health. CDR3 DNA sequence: TGTGCCAGCTCTCCGGGACAGGGCTCCTACGAGCAGTACTTC. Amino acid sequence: CASSPGQGSYEQYF.